This T cell receptor (beta chain) emerged from a study of cytomegalovirus exposure and HLA in healthy donors. Vbeta (60) and Jbeta (13) primers were used in the PCR. Some clones are missing from TCRdb's copy, which holds only in-frame ones; the method was immunoSEQ multiplex PCR. The sample has roughly 120,000 clones; 80% are singletons. There are 13 residues in the CDR3. Germline V lookup: CDR1 SGHVS, CDR2 FNYEAQ. The V gene lost 7 bases and the J gene lost 4 bases, with 13 bases spanning the gap. The sequenced material came from PBMCs. The receptor was isolated from a man aged 30-40 years in good health and CMV-seronegative. The rearrangement joins TRBV7-6 to TRBJ1-2; weak D call: TRBD1 (6 bases). The CDR3 nucleotides are TGTGCCAGCACCCAGGGGCCCCTCTATGGCTACACCTTC. Translating gives CASTQGPLYGYTF. Combining the CDR3 with reference TRBV7-6 and TRBJ1-2 gives the whole variable domain GAGVSQSPRYKVTKRGQDVALRCDPISGHVSLYWYRQALGQGPEFLTYFNYEAQQDKSGLPNDRFSAERPEGSISTLTIQRTEQRDSAMYRCASTQGPLYGYTFGSGTRLTVV.